The present entry profiles one T cell receptor (beta chain) with its context. The target antigen is unknown. The data derive from a study of T cell responses to AZD1222 COVID-19 vaccine. Study-level points and caveats: Spike-specific TCR depth and breadth grew after two AZD1222 doses. As reported, nearly half of all spike-specific TCRs target variant regions that are unmutated. Just a handful of AZD1222 recipients were seropositive at baseline.

The ends were cut back, 2 bases at V and 5 bases at J, with 14 bases in the middle. Germline assignment: CDR1 SGHDT and CDR2 YYEEEE. The CDR3 totals 14 residues. Profiling relied on immunoSEQ multiplex PCR, and the TCRdb table lists in-frame clones only, not all of them. The sample lists about 100,000 clones; roughly 86% were seen once. J is TRBJ2-7 and V is TRBV5-6, with D tentatively TRBD1 (5 bases). Here the sequenced sample was peripheral blood, taken 28 days after the second dose of the MenACWY control vaccine. The source of this sequence is an adult who received the MenACWY meningococcal vaccine as a control. CDR3 residues: CASSFPGLQNEQYF. The DNA of the CDR3 is TGTGCCAGCAGCTTTCCAGGGTTACAGAACGAGCAGTACTTC.